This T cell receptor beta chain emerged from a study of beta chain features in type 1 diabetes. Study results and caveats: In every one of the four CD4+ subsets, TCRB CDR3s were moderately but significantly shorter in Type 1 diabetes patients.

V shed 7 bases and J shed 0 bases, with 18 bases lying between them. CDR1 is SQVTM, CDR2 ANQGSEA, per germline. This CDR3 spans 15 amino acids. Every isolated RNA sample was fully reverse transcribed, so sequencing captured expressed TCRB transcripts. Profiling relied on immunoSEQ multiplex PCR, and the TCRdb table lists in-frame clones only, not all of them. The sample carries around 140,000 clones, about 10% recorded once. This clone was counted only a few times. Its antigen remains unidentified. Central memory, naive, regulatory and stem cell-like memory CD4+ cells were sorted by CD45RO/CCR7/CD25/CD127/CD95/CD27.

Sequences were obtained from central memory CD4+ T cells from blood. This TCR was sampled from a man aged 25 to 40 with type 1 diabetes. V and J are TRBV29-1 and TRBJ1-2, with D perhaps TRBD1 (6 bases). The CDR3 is CSASAGVKSNYGYTF. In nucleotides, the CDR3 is TGCAGCGCCAGTGCAGGGGTAAAGTCTAACTATGGCTACACCTTC.